One TCR beta chain is described in this entry. Its antigen is not known. Every one of the patients relapsed after autologous stem cell transplantation (brentuximab vedotin exposure was variable). Best outcomes ranged across complete response, partial response and progressive disease. The CDR3 has 13 amino acids. The V and J ends lost 1 base and 2 bases respectively, with 5 bases between them. The V gene's germline CDR1 is SGHTA and CDR2 FQGNSA. This sample was taken from a study of PD-1 blockade in classical Hodgkin lymphoma. Study-level findings and limits: Some patients began nivolumab under 1 year after ASCT. These patients were excluded from later analyses. Whatever underlies the repertoire differences (possibly disease activity or prior therapy) remains undefined. For complete responders, baseline diversity was comparable to that of newly diagnosed patients.

TCRdb's table, derived via immunoSEQ multiplex PCR, lists solely in-frame clones and lacks some. Of 35,000 to 50,000 clones in the sample, more than 70% were seen once. This chain joins TRBV7-2 and TRBJ1-1, with unresolved D. The material sequenced was peripheral blood mononuclear cells (PBMCs), taken at baseline. This sequence was found in a human donor with classical Hodgkin lymphoma. The CDR3 sequence is CASSLGANTEAFF. CDR3 nucleotide sequence: TGTGCCAGCAGCTTAGGGGCAAACACTGAAGCTTTCTTT.